These T cell receptor beta chains were read from a single sample in a study of blood T cells in healthy people across ages. TCRdb ran MiXCR on the 5' RACE reads and lists one entry per CDR3 protein. The sample gives about 570,000 distinct CDR3 sequences, about 27% of which show up once; approximately 4% is in the top ten. A further study also used this sample, focusing on T cells of mothers and their children.

Input material: blood. These receptors were obtained from a boy aged 2 to 9 in good health. Both conserved end residues are part of each CDR3. Each record gives: D gene, V gene, J gene, clone size, CDR3 length, CDR3 protein, CDR3 DNA. D genes are given only for firm matches. Clone size is not always given. Where it is, it says once, few, many or a class for expanded clones.

D gene: .; V gene: TRBV9; J gene: TRBJ2-5; clone size: .; CDR3 length: 9; CDR3 protein: CAIRETQYF; CDR3 DNA: TGTGCCATTCGTGAGACCCAGTACTTC
D gene: .; V gene: TRBV30; J gene: TRBJ2-7; clone size: .; CDR3 length: 12; CDR3 protein: CAWGGILKEQYF; CDR3 DNA: TGTGCCTGGGGGGGGATCCTTAAGGAGCAGTACTTC
D gene: .; V gene: TRBV21-1; J gene: TRBJ2-2; clone size: .; CDR3 length: 18; CDR3 protein: CASSKSSSAGRDTGELFF; CDR3 DNA: TGTGCCAGCAGCAAAAGTAGTAGTGCGGGACGAGACACCGGGGAGCTGTTTTTT
D gene: TRBD1; V gene: TRBV6-2/TRBV6-3; J gene: TRBJ2-7; clone size: .; CDR3 length: 12; CDR3 protein: CASSWTGNEQYF; CDR3 DNA: TGTGCCAGCAGTTGGACAGGGAACGAGCAGTACTTC
D gene: .; V gene: TRBV9; J gene: TRBJ2-3; clone size: .; CDR3 length: 15; CDR3 protein: CASSVEWGNSDTQYF; CDR3 DNA: TGTGCCAGCAGCGTCGAATGGGGGAACTCAGATACGCAGTATTTT
D gene: .; V gene: TRBV6-4; J gene: TRBJ2-3; clone size: .; CDR3 length: 15; CDR3 protein: CASRYWAGSTDTQYF; CDR3 DNA: TGTGCCAGCAGATACTGGGCAGGGTCCACAGATACGCAGTATTTT
D gene: .; V gene: TRBV6-2/TRBV6-3; J gene: TRBJ2-7; clone size: once; CDR3 length: 17; CDR3 protein: CASSYSHRDLGTYEQYF; CDR3 DNA: TGTGCCAGCAGTTACTCACACCGGGACTTAGGCACCTACGAGCAGTACTTC
D gene: TRBD1; V gene: TRBV5-5; J gene: TRBJ2-7; clone size: few; CDR3 length: 14; CDR3 protein: CASSPQDRGYEQYF; CDR3 DNA: TGTGCCAGCAGCCCCCAGGACAGGGGCTACGAGCAGTACTTC
D gene: .; V gene: TRBV7-6; J gene: TRBJ2-3; clone size: .; CDR3 length: 14; CDR3 protein: CASRLDRSTDTQYF; CDR3 DNA: TGTGCCAGCAGACTAGACAGAAGCACAGATACGCAGTATTTT
D gene: TRBD1; V gene: TRBV6-4; J gene: TRBJ1-1; clone size: .; CDR3 length: 14; CDR3 protein: CASSPRGGRTEAFF; CDR3 DNA: TGTGCCAGCAGTCCCAGGGGGGGCAGGACTGAAGCTTTCTTT
D gene: TRBD1; V gene: TRBV5-1; J gene: TRBJ1-2; clone size: .; CDR3 length: 18; CDR3 protein: CASSLFQPRRGFDYGYTF; CDR3 DNA: TGCGCCAGCAGCTTGTTCCAGCCGCGCAGGGGGTTTGACTATGGCTACACCTTC
D gene: .; V gene: TRBV20-1; J gene: TRBJ2-3; clone size: .; CDR3 length: 15; CDR3 protein: CSARGQGEVTDTQYF; CDR3 DNA: TGCAGTGCTAGAGGTCAGGGGGAGGTCACAGATACGCAGTATTTT
D gene: .; V gene: TRBV9; J gene: TRBJ2-7; clone size: .; CDR3 length: 15; CDR3 protein: CASSVGGGLRHEQYF; CDR3 DNA: TGTGCCAGCAGCGTAGGGGGGGGCTTACGCCACGAGCAGTACTTC
D gene: TRBD2; V gene: TRBV5-6; J gene: TRBJ2-1; clone size: many; CDR3 length: 17; CDR3 protein: CASSPGTSGSWRNEQFF; CDR3 DNA: TGTGCCAGCAGCCCCGGGACTAGCGGGAGTTGGAGGAATGAGCAGTTCTTC
D gene: .; V gene: TRBV18; J gene: TRBJ1-4; clone size: .; CDR3 length: 15; CDR3 protein: CASSPRAGANEKLFF; CDR3 DNA: TGTGCCAGCTCACCACGGGCAGGGGCTAATGAAAAACTGTTTTTT
D gene: TRBD2; V gene: TRBV15; J gene: TRBJ2-1; clone size: .; CDR3 length: 17; CDR3 protein: CATSRDWTSGPHNEQFF; CDR3 DNA: TGTGCCACCAGCAGAGACTGGACTAGCGGGCCTCACAATGAGCAGTTCTTC
D gene: TRBD1; V gene: TRBV7-9; J gene: TRBJ2-6; clone size: .; CDR3 length: 18; CDR3 protein: CASSSRTGSITGANGLTF; CDR3 DNA: TGTGCCAGCAGCTCCCGGACAGGGTCCATAACCGGGGCCAACGGCCTGACTTTC
D gene: .; V gene: TRBV20-1; J gene: TRBJ2-3; clone size: .; CDR3 length: 13; CDR3 protein: CSAPDSRTDTQYF; CDR3 DNA: TGCAGTGCCCCGGACAGCCGCACAGATACGCAGTATTTT
D gene: .; V gene: TRBV29-1; J gene: TRBJ1-1; clone size: .; CDR3 length: 13; CDR3 protein: CSSEGRLNTEAFF; CDR3 DNA: TGCAGCTCAGAGGGGAGACTGAACACTGAAGCTTTCTTT
D gene: TRBD1; V gene: TRBV7-9; J gene: TRBJ2-5; clone size: few; CDR3 length: 15; CDR3 protein: CASSLARQGRETQYF; CDR3 DNA: TGTGCCAGCAGCTTAGCGCGACAGGGGAGGGAGACCCAGTACTTC
D gene: .; V gene: TRBV10-3; J gene: TRBJ2-2; clone size: .; CDR3 length: 11; CDR3 protein: CAIAGAGELFF; CDR3 DNA: TGTGCCATCGCCGGGGCCGGGGAGCTGTTTTTT
D gene: TRBD1; V gene: TRBV5-4; J gene: TRBJ2-1; clone size: few; CDR3 length: 13; CDR3 protein: CASSAGQGNEQFF; CDR3 DNA: TGTGCCAGCAGCGCGGGACAGGGCAATGAGCAGTTCTTC
D gene: .; V gene: TRBV5-1; J gene: TRBJ2-2; clone size: .; CDR3 length: 15; CDR3 protein: CASSLGGKITGELFF; CDR3 DNA: TGCGCCAGCAGCTTGGGAGGGAAGATCACCGGGGAGCTGTTTTTT
D gene: TRBD1; V gene: TRBV3-1; J gene: TRBJ2-5; clone size: .; CDR3 length: 14; CDR3 protein: CASSQVGQAETQYF; CDR3 DNA: TGTGCCAGCAGCCAAGTGGGACAGGCAGAGACCCAGTACTTC
D gene: TRBD1; V gene: TRBV20-1; J gene: TRBJ2-1; clone size: .; CDR3 length: 14; CDR3 protein: CSARSGTVPKEQFF; CDR3 DNA: TGCAGTGCTAGGTCCGGGACAGTCCCCAAGGAGCAGTTCTTC
D gene: TRBD2; V gene: TRBV5-1; J gene: TRBJ2-1; clone size: few; CDR3 length: 15; CDR3 protein: CASSLGLAGGSEQFF; CDR3 DNA: TGCGCCAGCAGCTTGGGACTAGCGGGGGGCAGTGAGCAGTTCTTC
D gene: .; V gene: TRBV20-1; J gene: TRBJ2-1; clone size: few; CDR3 length: 15; CDR3 protein: CSARAPFLGYNEQFF; CDR3 DNA: TGCAGTGCTAGAGCCCCCTTTTTGGGGTACAATGAGCAGTTCTTC
D gene: .; V gene: TRBV5-1; J gene: TRBJ2-4; clone size: .; CDR3 length: 16; CDR3 protein: CASSSPGTSGFVIQYF; CDR3 DNA: TGCGCCAGCAGCTCTCCCGGGACGTCTGGCTTTGTCATTCAGTACTTC
D gene: .; V gene: TRBV6-2/TRBV6-3; J gene: TRBJ1-6; clone size: once; CDR3 length: 15; CDR3 protein: CASRHRRDKDSPLHF; CDR3 DNA: TGTGCCAGCAGGCATCGCCGGGACAAGGATTCACCCCTCCACTTT
D gene: TRBD2; V gene: TRBV20-1; J gene: TRBJ2-1; clone size: few; CDR3 length: 20; CDR3 protein: CSQIRGLAGGPNLGYNEQFF; CDR3 DNA: TGCAGTCAAATCCGGGGTCTAGCGGGGGGCCCAAATCTCGGCTACAATGAGCAGTTCTTC
D gene: .; V gene: TRBV12-3/TRBV12-4; J gene: TRBJ2-7; clone size: .; CDR3 length: 16; CDR3 protein: CASSLEGGGSQETQHF; CDR3 DNA: TGTGCCAGCAGTTTAGAGGGGGGAGGGAGCCAAGAGACCCAGCACTTC
D gene: .; V gene: TRBV29-1; J gene: TRBJ2-5; clone size: few; CDR3 length: 11; CDR3 protein: CSAPLDGTQYF; CDR3 DNA: TGCAGCGCACCCTTGGACGGGACCCAGTACTTC
D gene: .; V gene: TRBV7-3; J gene: TRBJ2-3; clone size: few; CDR3 length: 16; CDR3 protein: CASSPLGGDSTDTQYF; CDR3 DNA: TGTGCCAGCAGCCCACTGGGCGGGGATAGCACAGATACGCAGTATTTT
D gene: TRBD1; V gene: TRBV6-1; J gene: TRBJ2-5; clone size: few; CDR3 length: 18; CDR3 protein: CASSGRTGGVGGQETQYF; CDR3 DNA: TGTGCCAGCAGTGGTCGGACAGGGGGGGTAGGGGGCCAAGAGACCCAGTACTTC
D gene: .; V gene: TRBV18; J gene: TRBJ1-1; clone size: few; CDR3 length: 15; CDR3 protein: CASSPQAGSDTEAFF; CDR3 DNA: TGTGCCAGCTCACCACAAGCCGGGTCGGACACTGAAGCTTTCTTT
D gene: .; V gene: TRBV7-2; J gene: TRBJ2-7; clone size: .; CDR3 length: 15; CDR3 protein: CASSLGASDGYEQYF; CDR3 DNA: TGTGCCAGCAGCTTAGGAGCATCGGACGGCTACGAGCAGTACTTC
D gene: TRBD2; V gene: TRBV20-1; J gene: TRBJ2-7; clone size: .; CDR3 length: 15; CDR3 protein: CSARDMAGGFGEQYF; CDR3 DNA: TGCAGTGCTAGAGATATGGCGGGGGGGTTCGGCGAGCAGTACTTC
D gene: TRBD2; V gene: TRBV12-3/TRBV12-4; J gene: TRBJ2-1; clone size: few; CDR3 length: 15; CDR3 protein: CASRQTSGGENEQFF; CDR3 DNA: TGTGCCAGCAGACAGACTAGCGGGGGGGAAAATGAGCAGTTCTTC
D gene: .; V gene: TRBV6-5; J gene: TRBJ1-2; clone size: few; CDR3 length: 12; CDR3 protein: CASSPGTLGYTF; CDR3 DNA: TGTGCCAGCAGCCCCGGGACGTTGGGCTATACCTTC
D gene: TRBD1; V gene: TRBV7-8; J gene: TRBJ1-3; clone size: few; CDR3 length: 13; CDR3 protein: CASSTQGIGTIYF; CDR3 DNA: TGTGCCAGCAGCACACAGGGGATCGGCACCATATATTTT
D gene: .; V gene: TRBV2; J gene: TRBJ1-5; clone size: .; CDR3 length: 13; CDR3 protein: CASTGRFNQLQHF; CDR3 DNA: TGTGCCAGCACCGGACGGTTCAATCAGCTCCAGCATTTT
D gene: .; V gene: TRBV25-1; J gene: TRBJ2-1; clone size: many; CDR3 length: 14; CDR3 protein: CASSEDSSYNEQFF; CDR3 DNA: TGTGCCAGCAGTGAGGACAGCTCCTACAATGAGCAGTTCTTC
D gene: TRBD2; V gene: TRBV6-2/TRBV6-3; J gene: TRBJ2-7; clone size: few; CDR3 length: 17; CDR3 protein: CASSYVPGTSGIYEQYF; CDR3 DNA: TGTGCCAGCAGTTACGTGCCCGGGACTAGCGGGATCTACGAGCAGTACTTC
D gene: .; V gene: TRBV29-1; J gene: TRBJ2-6; clone size: .; CDR3 length: 15; CDR3 protein: CSVEVRGPGANVLTF; CDR3 DNA: TGCAGCGTTGAAGTTCGCGGGCCTGGGGCCAACGTCCTGACTTTC
D gene: .; V gene: TRBV10-3; J gene: TRBJ2-7; clone size: few; CDR3 length: 16; CDR3 protein: CAISESDRATSYEQYF; CDR3 DNA: TGTGCCATCAGTGAGTCGGATCGCGCTACTTCCTACGAGCAGTACTTC
D gene: TRBD1; V gene: TRBV10-2; J gene: TRBJ2-3; clone size: few; CDR3 length: 15; CDR3 protein: CASSELTGVPDTQYF; CDR3 DNA: TGCGCCAGCAGTGAGCTCACAGGGGTCCCAGATACGCAGTATTTT
D gene: .; V gene: TRBV2; J gene: TRBJ2-4; clone size: .; CDR3 length: 15; CDR3 protein: CASEEVGMAKNIQYF; CDR3 DNA: TGTGCCAGCGAAGAAGTGGGGATGGCCAAAAACATTCAGTACTTC
D gene: .; V gene: TRBV20-1; J gene: TRBJ1-3; clone size: .; CDR3 length: 14; CDR3 protein: CSQYRFYAGNTIYF; CDR3 DNA: TGCAGTCAATACAGGTTCTATGCTGGAAACACCATATATTTT
D gene: .; V gene: TRBV6-1; J gene: TRBJ2-1; clone size: .; CDR3 length: 13; CDR3 protein: CASSEKRYNEQFF; CDR3 DNA: TGTGCCAGCAGCGAAAAGAGGTACAATGAGCAGTTCTTC